Here is one T cell receptor beta chain with its context. Its antigen remains unidentified. The input lacks base qualities; no much larger clone sits a single base away. TCRbeta CDR3 regions were amplified from genomic DNA using the immunoSEQ Assay, a bias-controlled multiplex PCR. In the source study's methods: The number of nucleated cells in each sample was estimated from the amplification of reference gene primers within the assay. Sequence reads were collapsed and filtered to measure the absolute abundance of every unique TCRbeta CDR3 rearrangement. For each sample, productive Simpson clonality was calculated as the square root of Simpson's diversity index across productive rearrangements. As stored in TCRdb, this immuneACCESS dataset retains in-frame rearrangements with V and J assigned. A fraction of the clones does not appear; measured against another copy, unresolved V genes explain less than half of the discrepancy, and the remainder lacks a known reason. From that table come the V and J calls and clone size; the DNA was used to work out D and trimming. The sample data list around 60,000 clones, and 65% to 90% of these were observed just once. The ten largest clones capture more than 0.95% of the sample.

This specimen belongs to a study of blood T cell repertoires in COVID-19 (dated by TCRdb to 2020 to 2022). Concerning the study at large: The collaborator samples originated in the United States, Italy and Spain and spanned the acute and convalescent phases of COVID-19. The material from the prospective study consisted of cDNA or gDNA derived from T cells, B-cell-depleted T cells, or PBMCs. Subjects who had been exposed to COVID-19, were actively infected with it, or had recovered from it provided the deeply sampled blood TCRbeta repertoires that made up the dataset. The repertoires were made available in a free public database intended to serve as a resource for research on the immune response to SARS-CoV-2. Samples were obtained from the ongoing ImmuneRACE study (first 160 participants) and from over 1,000 subjects provided by 6 global collaborators. A de-identified subject ID, COVID-19 status, age in years and sex were almost always included in the sample metadata. HLA class I and class II types, where available, came from metadata supplied by the sample provider rather than from assay-based typing.

The paper as a whole reports these results and caveats: How much clinical and demographic metadata was included differed by source and by participant, and the metadata was provided uncurated.

V is pared back by 8 bases and J by 6 bases, with 12 bases lying between the germline termini. The CDR3 goes from the cysteine to the phenylalanine over 12 residues. Just the 36-base CDR3 DNA is kept, in frame starting at base 1. CDR1 and CDR2, per the germline V gene, are MNHEY and SVGAGI. Whole blood was collected in K2EDTA tubes by collaborating institutions according to the institutions' own protocols. For TCRbeta analysis, collaborator samples were shipped as frozen whole blood, as isolated PBMCs, or as DNA extracted from either sample type. The V and J genes are TRBV6-5 and TRBJ2-3, with a tentative D gene TRBD2 over 5 matching bases. The specimen was peripheral blood. This receptor was obtained from a man in his forties with acute or convalescent COVID-19. The sequence in DNA is TGTGCCAGCCAAGCTAGCAGCGATACGCAGTATTTT. This encodes CASQASSDTQYF.